The 24 T cell receptor beta chains below all came from one sample that was sequenced in a study of control samples from healthy donors and cancer patients. Data came from immunoSEQ multiplex PCR; TCRdb stores just in-frame clones and leaves some out. Altogether 20,000 to 25,000 clones are present, around four fifths being singletons, with the ten largest covering about 23%. The material sequenced was PBMCs. The receptor source for this set is a man in his sixties with colorectal cancer.

The chain is built from TRBV13 and TRBJ1-1; 9 nucleotides align to TRBD1. Trimming at V came to 0 bases and at J to 1 base, leaving 6 bases not matched to a gene. The CDR3 length is 17 residues. Germline V CDR1 and CDR2: PRHDT, FYEKMQ (reference sequence). In nucleotides, the CDR3 is TGTGCCAGCAGCTTAGGGGGACAGGGAGGGTCGAACACTGAAGCTTTCTTT. Translated, it gives CASSLGGQGGSNTEAFF.

The CDR3 protein is CASSQAMNQPQHF. CDR3 nucleotide sequence: TGTGCCAGCAGCCAAGCTATGAATCAGCCCCAGCATTTT. The rearrangement uses TRBV3-1 (or the pseudogene TRBV3-2) and TRBJ1-5; D is ambiguous. Trimming pared 1 base from V and 4 bases from J, leaving 5 bases between. CDR3 length equals 13 residues. CDR1 and CDR2 (germline): LGHDT, YNNKEL (reference sequence).

Comment on this clone: One junction end disagrees with the germline gene, perhaps due to a read error. The rearrangement links TRBV4-3 to TRBJ1-2, with a tentative D call TRBD1 (5 bases). CDR1 and CDR2 from the germline V gene are LGHNA and YSLEER. This CDR3 region has 16 residues. Written as DNA, the CDR3 is TGCGCCAGCAGCCAACAACCGGGACCCCAGACGTATGGCCACACCTTC. This sequence encodes CASSQQPGPQTYGHTF.

The CDR3, as DNA: TGCGCCAGCAGCCAGCCCAGGGGGGGCGACTATGGCTACACCTTC. It encodes CASSQPRGGDYGYTF. The rearrangement links TRBV4-1 to TRBJ1-2; 7 bases are a match to TRBD1. V lost 3 bases and J lost 3; bases outside the gene matches: 7. This CDR3 contains 15 residues. The germline V gene encodes CDR1 MGHRA and CDR2 YSYEKL.

V usage is TRBV5-5 and J usage is TRBJ1-1; TRBD1 aligns across 8 bases. Trimming cost V 3 bases and J 5 bases; bases outside gene matches: 9. CDR3 length equals 15 residues. Germline-derived CDR1 and CDR2 are SGHKS and YYEKEE (reference sequence). The CDR3 loop is CASSSKDRGGTEAFF. CDR3 sequence (DNA): TGTGCCAGCAGCTCGAAAGACAGGGGAGGAACTGAAGCTTTCTTT.

CDR3 in amino acids: CASSPPGLPNEQFF. The CDR3 nucleotides are TGTGCCAGCAGCCCACCGGGACTCCCCAATGAGCAGTTCTTC. The chain is built from TRBV7-2 and TRBJ2-1, with a possible D match to TRBD2 (6 bases). This CDR3 spans 14 amino acids. Germline-derived CDR1 and CDR2 are SGHTA and FQGNSA. Trimming cost V 5 bases and J 6 bases, with 14 bases left between them.

This rearrangement joins TRBV19 to TRBJ1-1, with TRBD1 as a possible D gene (6 bases). Deletions cut 5 bases from V and 4 bases from J, with 14 bases between. CDR1 is LNHDA, CDR2 SQIVND, per germline (reference sequence). The CDR3 is made up of 14 amino acids. The CDR3 nucleotides read TGTGCCAGTAGTCAGGACAGAAGGGGCACTGAAGCTTTCTTT. This gives the protein CASSQDRRGTEAFF.

This rearrangement joins TRBV4-1 to TRBJ1-1; the D gene is possibly TRBD1 (5 bases). CDR1 and CDR2 from the germline V gene are MGHRA and YSYEKL. CDR3 length equals 16 residues. The V end lost 1 base, the J end lost 1 base, and 13 bases lay between the germline ends. The CDR3, as DNA: TGCGCCAGCAGCCAAGTGTTGATCCAGGGGAACACTGAAGCTTTCTTT. It codes for CASSQVLIQGNTEAFF.

The rearrangement uses TRBV9 and TRBJ1-2; D is perhaps TRBD1 (5 bases). CDR3 length equals 15 residues. The V gene lost 4 bases and the J gene lost 1 base, with 14 bases spanning the gap. Germline CDR1 reads SGDLS; CDR2 reads YYNGEE. The CDR3: CASSPGGGFNYGYTF. CDR3 DNA sequence: TGTGCCAGCAGCCCAGGTGGGGGTTTTAACTATGGCTACACCTTC. The full variable domain, with the rest looked up from reference TRBV9 and TRBJ1-2, is DSGVTQTPKHLITATGQRVTLRCSPRSGDLSVYWYQQSLDQGLQFLIQYYNGEERAKGNILERFSAQQFPDLHSELNLSSLELGDSALYFCASSPGGGFNYGYTFGSGTRLTVV.

J is TRBJ1-5 and V is TRBV6-2 or TRBV6-3; TRBD1 might be the D (5 bases). With 2 bases removed from V and 2 bases from J, the gap between germline ends came to 10 bases. This CDR3 has 15 amino acids. Germline assignment: CDR1 MNHEY and CDR2 SVGEGT. The CDR3 region has the DNA TGTGCCAGCAGTTACCAGGGACGGGGCAATCAGCCCCAGCATTTT. Translating it yields CASSYQGRGNQPQHF.

The V gene is TRBV5-1, the J gene TRBJ1-1; TRBD1 is a possible D gene (5 bases). Trimming took 1 base from V and 6 from J, leaving 13 bases between them. The CDR3 covers 14 residues. CDR1 and CDR2 from the germline V gene are SGHRS and YFSETQ. The CDR3 coding sequence is TGCGCCAGCAGCTTGCGGGACGGGAGTGCTGAAGCTTTCTTT. Protein: CASSLRDGSAEAFF.

This clone was recorded once. This chain connects TRBV7-2 to TRBJ1-1; D might be TRBD1 (5 bases). V was shortened by 2 bases and J by 11 bases, with 18 bases between the two germline ends. Germline lookup yields CDR1 SGHTA and CDR2 FQGNSA. The CDR3 totals 14 residues. The CDR3 nucleotides read TGTGCCAGCAGCTTAAAGAGGGCCACAGGCGACGCTTTCTTT. Amino acid sequence: CASSLKRATGDAFF.

The rearrangement joins TRBV6-5 to TRBJ1-3; the D is unclear. The CDR3 covers 15 residues. The germline CDR1 and CDR2 sequences are MNHEY and SVGAGI. V gave up 6 bases and J gave up 1 base, with 13 bases separating them. DNA of the CDR3: TGTGCCAGCAGCTGGGATTCGGATTCTGGAAACACCATATATTTT. This codes for CASSWDSDSGNTIYF.

The rearrangement joins TRBV5-1 to TRBJ2-3, with 7 nucleotides matching TRBD1. Germline CDR1 SGHRS, CDR2 YFSETQ. Trimming took 8 bases from V and 5 from J; bases not matched to a gene: 11. The CDR3 length is 14 residues. In DNA form, the CDR3 reads TGCGCCAGTGGGTCAGGGGGAAGTTTAGATACGCAGTATTTT. It translates to CASGSGGSLDTQYF.

This clone was observed a single time. This CDR3 reads CASSRLTGYGYTF. DNA for the CDR3: TGTGCCAGCAGCCGACTTACAGGGTACGGCTACACCTTC. V is TRBV5-6 and J is TRBJ1-2; perhaps TRBD1 as D (6 bases). Germline CDR1 is SGHDT and CDR2 is YYEEEE. The CDR3 spans 13 residues. V was clipped by 4 bases and J by 8 bases, with 15 bases between them.

V usage is TRBV3-1 (or the pseudogene TRBV3-2) and J usage is TRBJ2-7; D unclear. The CDR3 contains 14 residues. Trimming removed 1 base at V and 2 bases at J, with 9 bases between. CDR1 and CDR2 from the germline V gene are LGHDT and YNNKEL (reference sequence). DNA for the CDR3: TGTGCCAGCAGCCAAGGTCCGACCACCTACGAGCAGTACGTC. Protein: CASSQGPTTYEQYV.

This clone is deemed medium-sized. The J gene is TRBJ1-2, the V gene TRBV7-9, with a weak D call TRBD1 (6 bases). This CDR3 comprises 16 residues. V lost 1 base, J lost 4 bases, and 16 bases lay in between. In germline, CDR1 is SEHNR, CDR2 FQNEAQ (reference sequence). The CDR3 nucleotides are TGTGCCAGCAGCTTAGAGGAAAACAGGGCGACCTATGGCTACACCTTC. Encoded protein: CASSLEENRATYGYTF.

This clone turned up a few times. V and J are TRBV5-5 and TRBJ2-7, with D uncertain. The CDR3 consists of 13 residues. The germline gives CDR1 SGHKS, CDR2 YYEKEE (reference sequence). The germline V and J ends were trimmed by 4 bases and 1 base, with 9 bases remaining between them. CDR3 sequence (DNA): TGTGCCAGCAGCGTTGGACCTTCCTACGAGCAGTACGTC. Protein sequence: CASSVGPSYEQYV.

J is TRBJ2-2 and V is TRBV12-3 or TRBV12-4; 7 bases are a match to TRBD1. V lost 6 bases, J lost 3 bases, and 1 base stayed unmatched. The CDR3 has 13 residues. DNA for the CDR3: TGTGCCAGCAGGGGACAGCACACCGGGGAGCTGTTTTTT. It yields the protein CASRGQHTGELFF.

In its sample, this clone was seen once. The chain couples TRBV29-1 to TRBJ2-7, with a possible D match to TRBD1 (6 bases). The CDR3 is made up of 14 amino acids. Germline V gene sequence: CDR1 SQVTM, CDR2 ANQGSEA. Between the trimmed V and J ends, which lost 4 bases and 3 bases, there was a span of 16 bases. CDR3 nucleotides: TGCAGCGTTGTTAGCGCCAGGGGAAGCTACGAGCAGTACTTC. Its protein is CSVVSARGSYEQYF.

The rearrangement links TRBV29-1 to TRBJ1-1, with D maybe TRBD1 (5 bases). This CDR3 spans 12 amino acids. Germline values: CDR1 SQVTM, CDR2 ANQGSEA. V lost 3 bases, J lost 5 bases, and 10 bases lay in between. CDR3 in amino acids: CSVEGVLTEAFF. DNA of the CDR3: TGCAGCGTTGAGGGGGTTTTAACTGAAGCTTTCTTT.

This chain joins TRBV5-1 and TRBJ2-1; TRBD2 agrees at 14 bases. Per the germline V gene, CDR1 is SGHRS and CDR2 is YFSETQ. The V gene end was trimmed by 0 bases and the J gene end by 15 bases; junction bases not matched to a gene: 2. The CDR3 totals 13 residues. CDR3 DNA sequence: TGCGCCAGCAGCTTGGGACTAGCGGGGGGGTTGTTCTTC. This encodes CASSLGLAGGLFF. The variable domain in full, completed from reference TRBV5-1 and TRBJ2-1, reads KAGVTQTPRYLIKTRGQQVTLSCSPISGHRSVSWYQQTPGQGLQFLFEYFSETQRNKGNFPGRFSGRQFSNSRSEMNVSTLELGDSALYLCASSLGLAGGLFFGPGTRLTVL.

In this sample, this clone turned up a few times. V gene TRBV6-5 combines with J gene TRBJ1-2, with a tentative D call TRBD1 (6 bases). Germline values: CDR1 MNHEY, CDR2 SVGAGI. There are 13 residues in the CDR3. Trimming took off 10 bases at V and 7 bases at J, with 19 bases between the two ends. CDR3 sequence: CAINPGVLSGYTF. CDR3 sequence (DNA): TGTGCCATTAATCCAGGGGTCCTAAGTGGCTACACCTTC.

Only one count was recorded for this clone. The chain recombines TRBV20-1 with TRBJ2-5, with 11 bases that match TRBD2. Trimming removed 3 bases from V and 5 bases from J; junction bases left unmatched: 8. Germline V gives CDR1 DFQATT, CDR2 SNEGSKA (reference sequence). This CDR3 is built from 15 residues. CDR3 nucleotides: TGCAGTGCTAGTCCTGGGACTAGCGGTCGGGAGACCCAGTACTTC. Translating it yields CSASPGTSGRETQYF.